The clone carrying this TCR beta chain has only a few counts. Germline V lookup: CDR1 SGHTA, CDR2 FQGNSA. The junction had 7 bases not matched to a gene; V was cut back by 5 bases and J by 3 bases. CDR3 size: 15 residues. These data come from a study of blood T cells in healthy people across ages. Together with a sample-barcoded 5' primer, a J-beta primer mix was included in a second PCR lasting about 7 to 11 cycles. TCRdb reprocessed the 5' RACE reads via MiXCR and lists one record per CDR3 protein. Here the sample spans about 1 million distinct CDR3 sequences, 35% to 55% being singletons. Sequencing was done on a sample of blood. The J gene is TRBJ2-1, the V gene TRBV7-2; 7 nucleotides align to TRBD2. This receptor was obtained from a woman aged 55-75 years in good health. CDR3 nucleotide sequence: TGTGCCAGCAGCCCCCGGGAGGCCTACTACAATGAGCAGTTCTTC. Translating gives CASSPREAYYNEQFF.